This TCR beta chain is from a study of CD8 T cells in ankylosing spondylitis. Overall study results and limits: For ankylosing spondylitis blood, a TCR beta motif of about eight highly homologous variants appeared characteristic.

V dropped 4 bases and J dropped 7; count of bases not matched to a gene: 11. Germline values: CDR1 SGDLS, CDR2 YYNGEE. The CDR3 runs 15 residues. This clonotype was counted many times. Its antigen is as yet unknown. Construction of TCR beta libraries was performed using quantitative 5'-RACE with molecular barcodes. MiXCR was run by TCRdb on the 5' RACE reads, yielding one entry per CDR3 protein. The sample carries 35,000 to 50,000 distinct CDR3 sequences, about 3% recorded once. V gene TRBV9 combines with J gene TRBJ2-1, with 7 nucleotides matching TRBD2. The source of this sequence is a male donor with ankylosing spondylitis or in good health (not recorded which). Sequencing was done on a sample of blood, either unsorted or a sorted T cell fraction (not recorded which). CDR3 residues: CASSSRTGGGNEQFF. CDR3 in DNA: TGTGCCAGCAGCTCACGAACGGGGGGAGGGAATGAGCAGTTCTTC. Drawing the rest from reference TRBV9 and TRBJ2-1, the complete variable domain is DSGVTQTPKHLITATGQRVTLRCSPRSGDLSVYWYQQSLDQGLQFLIQYYNGEERAKGNILERFSAQQFPDLHSELNLSSLELGDSALYFCASSSRTGGGNEQFFGPGTRLTVL.